Listed below are T cell receptor beta chains from one sample, sequenced in a study of long-term antiretroviral therapy in people with HIV. TCRdb keeps only in-frame clones here, not all; method: immunoSEQ multiplex PCR. Of 25,000 or so clones listed, more than 75% were seen once; the top ten hold 4.1%. The sample in question was unsorted PBMCs, obtained 0.5 years after starting antiretroviral therapy. These receptor sequences come from a young woman with HIV. CDR3s include the opening cysteine and the closing phenylalanine or tryptophan. The D gene is left open where the match is weak. Size tells how often a clone was seen (once, few, many) or the class of an expanded clone, and some rows leave it out.

>TRBJ1-5|NA|TRBV19|TRBD1
TGTGCCAGTAGTACCCCCACCGACAGGGGGGGTCAGCCCCAGCATTTT
CASSTPTDRGGQPQHF
>TRBJ2-7|few|TRBV19|NA
TGTGCCAGTAGTAAACGGTACCACTACGAGCAGTACTTC
CASSKRYHYEQYF
>TRBJ1-2|NA|TRBV5-6|NA
TGTGCCAGCAGCTTGGATGGCAGGGAGGCTAACTATGGCTACACCTTC
CASSLDGREANYGYTF
>TRBJ2-1|NA|TRBV15|NA
TGTGCCACCAGCAGACCCGGGGGTAACAATGAGCAGTTCTTC
CATSRPGGNNEQFF
>TRBJ2-5|NA|TRBV28|NA
TGTGCCAGCAGTTTCCTATCAGGGATGGAGACCCAGTACTTC
CASSFLSGMETQYF
>TRBJ2-1|NA|TRBV7-2|TRBD2
TGTGCCAGCAGCTTACTAGCGGCCTCTCACAATGAGCAGTTCTTC
CASSLLAASHNEQFF
>TRBJ2-2|once|TRBV19|TRBD2
TGTGCCAGTAGTTTTAGCGGGAGAACAGGCGGGGAGCTGTTTTTT
CASSFSGRTGGELFF
>TRBJ2-7|NA|TRBV28|NA
TGTGCCAGCAATCGACTCTACGAGCAGTACTTC
CASNRLYEQYF
>TRBJ2-7|NA|TRBV25-1|TRBD1
TGTGCCAGCAGTGATGTTCCGGACAGGGACTACGAGCAGTACTTC
CASSDVPDRDYEQYF
>TRBJ2-2|NA|TRBV6-1|TRBD2
TGTGCCAGCAGTGAATCCCCGCTAGCGGGAGGGCCGGCCGGCACCGGGGAGCTGTTTTTT
CASSESPLAGGPAGTGELFF
>TRBJ2-7|NA|TRBV7-3|TRBD1
TGTGCCAGCAGCTATCCCGACAGGGGGATAAACGAGCAGTACTTC
CASSYPDRGINEQYF
>TRBJ2-3|NA|TRBV6-5|NA
TGTGCCAGCAGACCTACAGGGTCGGTACCAGATACGCAGTATTTT
CASRPTGSVPDTQYF
>TRBJ2-5|NA|TRBV27|NA
TGTGCCAGCAGTTTATCGCCCCGTTGGGGGAAGAAAGAGACCCAGTACTTC
CASSLSPRWGKKETQYF
>TRBJ2-2|NA|TRBV5-1|TRBD2
TGCGCCAGCAGTCCCCGACAAGGGAGGGACACCGGGGAGCTGTTTTTT
CASSPRQGRDTGELFF
>TRBJ2-6|NA|TRBV2|TRBD1
TGTGCCAGCAGTGCGGGACAGGGTGGGTCTGGGGCCAACGTCCTGACTTTC
CASSAGQGGSGANVLTF
>TRBJ2-2|NA|TRBV5-4|NA
TGTGCCAGCAGCAGTCAGGGGGGCGGGGAGCTGTTTTTT
CASSSQGGGELFF
>TRBJ1-3|NA|TRBV28|NA
TGTGCCAGCAGCCTGGCGGGGGGCTCTGGAAACACCATATATTTT
CASSLAGGSGNTIYF
>TRBJ1-2|NA|TRBV27|TRBD1
TGTGCCAGCAGTTTACGCGCATCAGGGGGCGCCTATGGCTACACCTTC
CASSLRASGGAYGYTF
>TRBJ2-7|NA|TRBV5-1|TRBD1
TGCGCCAGCAGCTTGGAGGGCAGGGGGCCCTCCTACGAGCAGTACTTC
CASSLEGRGPSYEQYF
>TRBJ2-7|NA|TRBV2|TRBD2
TGTGCCAGCAGTGAAATTAGCGGGAGGGCGGGGGAGCAGTACTTC
CASSEISGRAGEQYF
>TRBJ1-4|NA|TRBV5-1|TRBD1
TGCGCCAGCAGCGTCGGACAGGGGATTTCTGTTGAAAAACTGTTTTTT
CASSVGQGISVEKLFF
>TRBJ2-2|NA|TRBV10-3|TRBD2
TGTGCCATCAGCTGGACTAGCGGTAACACCGGGGAGCTGTTTTTT
CAISWTSGNTGELFF
>TRBJ1-2|few|TRBV7-2|NA
TGTGCCAGCAGCTTTACCGGGACCTCACTTGACTACACCTTC
CASSFTGTSLDYTF
>TRBJ2-4|NA|TRBV9|NA
TGTGCCAGCAGCGTAACCGGGACGGGCAAAAACATTCAGTACTTC
CASSVTGTGKNIQYF
>TRBJ1-2|NA|TRBV7-9|NA
TGTGCCAGCAGCTTATTGACAGGAGGGCCTTATGGCTACACCTTC
CASSLLTGGPYGYTF
>TRBJ2-6|NA|TRBV5-1|NA
TGCGCCAGCAGGGGGGCCAACGTCCTGACTTTC
CASRGANVLTF
>TRBJ2-7|NA|TRBV6-5|NA
TGTGCCAGCAGTGACCAGGGTTTCTACGAGCAGTACTTC
CASSDQGFYEQYF
>TRBJ2-1|NA|TRBV5-1|NA
TGCGCCAGCAGCTTGGGTCGGCAGCAATACAATGAGCAGTTCTTC
CASSLGRQQYNEQFF
>TRBJ2-7|once|TRBV5-1|NA
TGCGCCAGCAGCTTGGGGCGCCCCTTCTACGAGCAGTACTTC
CASSLGRPFYEQYF
>TRBJ1-4|NA|TRBV20-1|NA
TGCAGTGCTAGAGGTTCGGGGCGGATGTTTTTT
CSARGSGRMFF
>TRBJ2-3|NA|TRBV4-3|TRBD2
TGCGCCAGCAGCCAAGATCTAGCGGGAGTGGGAGATACGCAGTATTTT
CASSQDLAGVGDTQYF
>TRBJ1-3|NA|TRBV27|TRBD1
TGTGCCAGCAGTTCGAGACAGGGAGGGAGAAACACCATATATTTT
CASSSRQGGRNTIYF
>TRBJ1-2|NA|TRBV6-5|TRBD1
TGTGCCAGCAGAGATCCGGGACAGGGGCACTATGGCTACACCTTC
CASRDPGQGHYGYTF
>TRBJ2-2|NA|TRBV7-9|TRBD1
TGTGCCAGCAGGGCCGGGACAGGGTATACCGGGGAGCTGTTTTTT
CASRAGTGYTGELFF
>TRBJ1-1|NA|TRBV18|TRBD1
TGTGCCAGCTCACCACAACAGGGGACGATGAACACTGAAGCTTTCTTT
CASSPQQGTMNTEAFF
>TRBJ2-1|NA|TRBV10-3|NA
TGTGCCATCAGTGTTGACGGGAGTGGGGTCAATGAGCAGTTCTTC
CAISVDGSGVNEQFF
>TRBJ1-2|NA|TRBV19|NA
TGTGCCAGTAGTAGAGGGCAAGAATCTAACTATGGCTACACCTTC
CASSRGQESNYGYTF
>TRBJ2-7|NA|TRBV7-2|NA
TGTGCCAGCAGCTTAGCGGCCAGGCTCAACGAGCAGTACTTC
CASSLAARLNEQYF
>TRBJ1-1|few|TRBV7-9|TRBD1
TGTGCCAGCAGCCACCAACAGGGGGGCACTGAAGCTTTCTTT
CASSHQQGGTEAFF
>TRBJ1-4|NA|TRBV2|NA
TGTGCCAGCAGTCAGGACAGTTCCTTTAATGAAAAACTGTTTTTT
CASSQDSSFNEKLFF
>TRBJ2-2|NA|TRBV4-3|TRBD2
TGCGCCAGCAGCCAGGACGGGAGGGGGACACCTACCGGGGAGCTGTTTTTT
CASSQDGRGTPTGELFF
>TRBJ1-5|NA|TRBV28|TRBD1
TGTGCCACCTCGACAGGGACCAATCAGCCCCAGCATTTT
CATSTGTNQPQHF
>TRBJ1-1|few|TRBV2|NA
TGTGCCAGACAGAAAGGGAACACTGAAGCTTTCTTT
CARQKGNTEAFF
>TRBJ1-2|NA|TRBV6-1|NA
TGTGCCAGCAGTGAAGCAGGGGGTGGCTACACCTTC
CASSEAGGGYTF
>TRBJ1-3|NA|TRBV7-9|TRBD1
TGTGCCAGCAGCTTAGAAGTGGCAGGGGGCACTGGAAACACCATATATTTT
CASSLEVAGGTGNTIYF
>TRBJ2-5|once|TRBV28|TRBD2
TGTGCCACCACGCCGATGGGACTAGCCGTGGAGCAGTACTTC
CATTPMGLAVEQYF
>TRBJ1-2|few|TRBV7-9|TRBD1
TGTGCCAGCAGCAGAGGGACAGGGGGAGAGGATGGCTACACCTTC
CASSRGTGGEDGYTF
>TRBJ2-7|NA|TRBV15|TRBD2
TGTGCCACCAGCAGAGGCGGGGGGGGAAGCTCCTACGAGCAGTACTTC
CATSRGGGGSSYEQYF
>TRBJ2-5|NA|TRBV27|TRBD2
TGTGCCAGCTCACTAGCGGGAGGGACCCAGTACTTC
CASSLAGGTQYF
>TRBJ1-5|NA|TRBV7-2|NA
TGTGCCAGCAGCTTAATCTCCTTGGAGACCTATTATAGCAATCAGCCCCAGCATTTT
CASSLISLETYYSNQPQHF
>TRBJ2-7|NA|TRBV18|NA
TGTGCCAGCTCACCGCCAGGCCCCTACGAGCAGTACTTC
CASSPPGPYEQYF
>TRBJ1-2|NA|TRBV5-8|NA
TGTGCCAGCAGCCATGACAGCGACTATGGCTACACCTTC
CASSHDSDYGYTF
>TRBJ1-6|NA|TRBV25-1|NA
TGTGCCAGCAGTGACCCACACATGGGCGCCTCACCCCTCCACTTT
CASSDPHMGASPLHF
>TRBJ2-3|NA|TRBV7-2|TRBD1
TGTGCCAGCAGCTTACAACCCAGGGGGTCCACGCAGTATTTT
CASSLQPRGSTQYF